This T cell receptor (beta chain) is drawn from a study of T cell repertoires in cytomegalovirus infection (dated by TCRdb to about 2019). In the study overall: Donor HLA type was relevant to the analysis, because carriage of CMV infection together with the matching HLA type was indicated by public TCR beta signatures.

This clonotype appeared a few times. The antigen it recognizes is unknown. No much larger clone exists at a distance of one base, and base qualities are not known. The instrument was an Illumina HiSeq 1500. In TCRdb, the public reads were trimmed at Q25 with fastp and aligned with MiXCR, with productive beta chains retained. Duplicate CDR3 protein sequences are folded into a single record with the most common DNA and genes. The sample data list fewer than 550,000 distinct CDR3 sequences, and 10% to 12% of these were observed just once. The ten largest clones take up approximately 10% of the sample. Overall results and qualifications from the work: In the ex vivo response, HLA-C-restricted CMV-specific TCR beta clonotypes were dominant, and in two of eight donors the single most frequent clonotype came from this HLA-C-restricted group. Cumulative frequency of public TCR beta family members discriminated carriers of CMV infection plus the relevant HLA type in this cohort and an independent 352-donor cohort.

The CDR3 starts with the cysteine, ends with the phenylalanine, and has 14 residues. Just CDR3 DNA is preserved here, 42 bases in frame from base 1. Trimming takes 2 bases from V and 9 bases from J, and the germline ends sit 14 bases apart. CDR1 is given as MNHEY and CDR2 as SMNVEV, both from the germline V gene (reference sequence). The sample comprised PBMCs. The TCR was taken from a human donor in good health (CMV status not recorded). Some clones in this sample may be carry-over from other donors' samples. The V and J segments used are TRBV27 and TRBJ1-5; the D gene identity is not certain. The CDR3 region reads CASSLGGWVRPQHF. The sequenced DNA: TGTGCCAGCAGTTTAGGCGGTTGGGTTCGGCCCCAGCATTTT.